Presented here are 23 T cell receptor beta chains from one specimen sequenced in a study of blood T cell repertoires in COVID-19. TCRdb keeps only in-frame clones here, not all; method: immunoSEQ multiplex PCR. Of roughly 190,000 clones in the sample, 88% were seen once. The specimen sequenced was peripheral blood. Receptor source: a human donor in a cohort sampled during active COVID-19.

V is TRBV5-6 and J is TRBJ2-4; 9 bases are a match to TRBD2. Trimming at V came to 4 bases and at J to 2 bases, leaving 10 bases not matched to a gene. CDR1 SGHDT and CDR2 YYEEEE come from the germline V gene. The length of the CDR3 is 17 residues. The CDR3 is CASSGPSGGPPKNIQYF. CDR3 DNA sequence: TGTGCCAGCAGCGGCCCCAGCGGGGGGCCTCCCAAAAACATTCAGTACTTC.

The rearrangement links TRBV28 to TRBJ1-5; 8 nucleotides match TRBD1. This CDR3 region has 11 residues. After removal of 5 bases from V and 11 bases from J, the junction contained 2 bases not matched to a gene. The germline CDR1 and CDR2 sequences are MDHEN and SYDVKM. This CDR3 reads CASSMDRAQHF. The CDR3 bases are TGTGCCAGCAGTATGGACAGGGCCCAGCATTTT.

The CDR3 here is CASSTWRERRTDTQYF. CDR3 bases: TGTGCCAGTAGTACTTGGAGGGAGAGGAGAACAGATACGCAGTATTTT. This chain uses TRBV19 with TRBJ2-3; TRBD2 is a possible D gene (6 bases). Trimming cost V 4 bases and J 3 bases, with 17 bases left between them. Germline-derived CDR1 and CDR2 are LNHDA and SQIVND (reference sequence). This CDR3 is 16 amino acids long.

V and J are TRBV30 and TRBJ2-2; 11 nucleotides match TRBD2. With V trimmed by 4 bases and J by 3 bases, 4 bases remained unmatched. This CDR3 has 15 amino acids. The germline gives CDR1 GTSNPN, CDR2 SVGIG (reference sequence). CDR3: CAWNSGRGDTGELFF. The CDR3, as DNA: TGTGCCTGGAATAGCGGGAGGGGAGACACCGGGGAGCTGTTTTTT. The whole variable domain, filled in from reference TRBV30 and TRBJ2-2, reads SQTIHQWPATLVQPVGSPLSLECTVEGTSNPNLYWYRQAAGRGLQLLFYSVGIGQISSEVPQNLSASRPQDRQFILSSKKLLLSDSGFYLCAWNSGRGDTGELFFGEGSRLTVL.

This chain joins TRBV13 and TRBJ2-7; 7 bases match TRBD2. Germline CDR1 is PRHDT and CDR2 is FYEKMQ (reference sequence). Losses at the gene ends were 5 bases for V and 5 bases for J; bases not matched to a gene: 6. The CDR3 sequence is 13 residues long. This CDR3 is CASSLRTSDEQYF. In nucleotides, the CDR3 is TGTGCCAGCAGCCTAAGGACTAGTGACGAGCAGTACTTC.

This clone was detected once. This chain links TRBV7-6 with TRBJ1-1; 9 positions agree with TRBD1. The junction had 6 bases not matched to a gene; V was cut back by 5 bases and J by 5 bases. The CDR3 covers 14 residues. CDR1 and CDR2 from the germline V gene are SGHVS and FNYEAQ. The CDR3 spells CASSPRTGATEAFF. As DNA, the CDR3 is TGTGCCAGCAGCCCTCGGACAGGGGCTACTGAAGCTTTCTTT.

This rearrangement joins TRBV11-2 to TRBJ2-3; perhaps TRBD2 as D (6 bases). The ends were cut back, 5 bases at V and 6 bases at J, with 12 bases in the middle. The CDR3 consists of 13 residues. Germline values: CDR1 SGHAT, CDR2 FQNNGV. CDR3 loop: CASSRPGEDTQYF. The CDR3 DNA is TGTGCCAGCAGCCGGCCGGGGGAGGATACGCAGTATTTT.

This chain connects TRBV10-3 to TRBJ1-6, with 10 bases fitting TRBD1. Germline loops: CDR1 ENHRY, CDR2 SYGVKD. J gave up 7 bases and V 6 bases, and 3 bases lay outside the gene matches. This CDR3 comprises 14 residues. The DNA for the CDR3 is TGTGCCATCAGAACGGGACAGGGGAATTCACCCCTCCACTTT. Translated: CAIRTGQGNSPLHF.

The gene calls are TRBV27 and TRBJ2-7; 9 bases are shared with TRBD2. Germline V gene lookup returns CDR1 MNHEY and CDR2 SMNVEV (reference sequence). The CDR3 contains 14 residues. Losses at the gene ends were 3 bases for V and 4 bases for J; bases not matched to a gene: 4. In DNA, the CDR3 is TGTGCCAGCAGTTTTGGGAGCGGGAGGTACGAGCAGTACTTC. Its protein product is CASSFGSGRYEQYF.

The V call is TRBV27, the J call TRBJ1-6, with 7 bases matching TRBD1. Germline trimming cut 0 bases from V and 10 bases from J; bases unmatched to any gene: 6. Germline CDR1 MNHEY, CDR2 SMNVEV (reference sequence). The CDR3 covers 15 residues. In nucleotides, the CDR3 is TGTGCCAGCAGTTTATCTGGCAGGGGGAACTCACCCCTCCACTTT. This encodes CASSLSGRGNSPLHF.

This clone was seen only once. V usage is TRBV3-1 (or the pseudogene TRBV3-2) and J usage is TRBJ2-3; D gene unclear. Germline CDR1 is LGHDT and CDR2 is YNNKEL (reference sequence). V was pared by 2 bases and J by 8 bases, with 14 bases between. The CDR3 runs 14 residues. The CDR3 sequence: CASSQSLAALTQYF. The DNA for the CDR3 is TGTGCCAGCAGCCAATCCCTGGCGGCCCTTACGCAGTATTTT.

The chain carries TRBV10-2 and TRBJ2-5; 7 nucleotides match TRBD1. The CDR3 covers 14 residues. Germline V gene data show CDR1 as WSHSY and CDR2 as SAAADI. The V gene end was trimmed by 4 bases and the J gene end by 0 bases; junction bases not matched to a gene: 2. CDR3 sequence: CASSVGTDQETQYF. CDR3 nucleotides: TGCGCCAGCAGTGTGGGGACAGACCAAGAGACCCAGTACTTC.

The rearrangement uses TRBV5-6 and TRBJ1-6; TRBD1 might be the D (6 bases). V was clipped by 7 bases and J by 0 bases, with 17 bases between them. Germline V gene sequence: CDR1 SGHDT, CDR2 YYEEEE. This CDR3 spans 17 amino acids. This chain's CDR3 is CASEDSLRSSYNSPLHF. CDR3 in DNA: TGTGCCAGCGAGGACAGCCTGAGGAGCTCCTATAATTCACCCCTCCACTTT.

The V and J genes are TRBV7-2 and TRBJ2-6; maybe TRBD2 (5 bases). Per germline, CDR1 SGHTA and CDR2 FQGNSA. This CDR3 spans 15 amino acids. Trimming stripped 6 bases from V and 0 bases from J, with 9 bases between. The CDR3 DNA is TGTGCCAGCAGAAAAGGAGGCTCTGGGGCCAACGTCCTGACTTTC. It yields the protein CASRKGGSGANVLTF.

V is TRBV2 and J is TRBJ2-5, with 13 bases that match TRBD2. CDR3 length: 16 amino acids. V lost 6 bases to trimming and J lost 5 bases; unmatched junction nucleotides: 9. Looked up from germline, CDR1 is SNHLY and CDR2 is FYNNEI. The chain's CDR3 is CASRPRTSGSYETQYF. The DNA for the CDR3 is TGTGCCAGCAGACCCAGGACTAGCGGGAGTTATGAGACCCAGTACTTC. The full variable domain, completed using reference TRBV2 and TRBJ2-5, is EPEVTQTPSHQVTQMGQEVILRCVPISNHLYFYWYRQILGQKVEFLVSFYNNEISEKSEIFDDQFSVERPDGSNFTLKIRSTKLEDSAMYFCASRPRTSGSYETQYFGPGTRLLVL.

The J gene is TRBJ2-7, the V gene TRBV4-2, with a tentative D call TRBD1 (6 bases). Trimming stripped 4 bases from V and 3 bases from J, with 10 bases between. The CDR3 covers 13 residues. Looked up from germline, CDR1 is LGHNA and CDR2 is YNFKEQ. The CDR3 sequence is CASSPRDNYEQYF. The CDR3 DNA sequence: TGTGCCAGCAGCCCTCGGGACAACTACGAGCAGTACTTC.

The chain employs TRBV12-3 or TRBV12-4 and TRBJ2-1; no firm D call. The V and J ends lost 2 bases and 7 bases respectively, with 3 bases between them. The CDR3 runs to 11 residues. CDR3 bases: TGTGCCAGCAGTTTACGGAATGAGCAGTTCTTC. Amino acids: CASSLRNEQFF.

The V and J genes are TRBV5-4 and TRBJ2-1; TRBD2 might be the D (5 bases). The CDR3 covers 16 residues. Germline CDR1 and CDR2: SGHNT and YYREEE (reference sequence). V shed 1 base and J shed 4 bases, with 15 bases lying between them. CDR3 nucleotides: TGTGCCAGCAGCTTGACGACTACTCCCACATACAATGAGCAGTTCTTC. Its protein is CASSLTTTPTYNEQFF.

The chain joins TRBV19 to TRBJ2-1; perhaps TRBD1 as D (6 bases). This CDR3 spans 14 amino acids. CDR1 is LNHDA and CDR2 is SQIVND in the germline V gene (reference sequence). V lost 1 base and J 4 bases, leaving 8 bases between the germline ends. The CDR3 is CASSIAGQYNEQFF. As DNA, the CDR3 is TGTGCCAGTAGTATAGCCGGACAGTACAATGAGCAGTTCTTC.

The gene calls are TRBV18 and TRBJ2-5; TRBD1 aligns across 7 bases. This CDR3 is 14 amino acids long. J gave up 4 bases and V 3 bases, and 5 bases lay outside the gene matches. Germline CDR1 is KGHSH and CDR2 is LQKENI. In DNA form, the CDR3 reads TGTGCCAGCTCACCGATCAACAGGGGAGAGACCCAGTACTTC. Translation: CASSPINRGETQYF.

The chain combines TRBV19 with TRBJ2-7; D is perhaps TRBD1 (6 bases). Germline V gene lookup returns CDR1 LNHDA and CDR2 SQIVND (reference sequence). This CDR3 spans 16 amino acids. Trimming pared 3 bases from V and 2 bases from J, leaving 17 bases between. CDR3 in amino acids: CASSIARTVGTYEQYF. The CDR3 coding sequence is TGTGCCAGTAGTATCGCCCGGACAGTTGGGACCTACGAGCAGTACTTC.

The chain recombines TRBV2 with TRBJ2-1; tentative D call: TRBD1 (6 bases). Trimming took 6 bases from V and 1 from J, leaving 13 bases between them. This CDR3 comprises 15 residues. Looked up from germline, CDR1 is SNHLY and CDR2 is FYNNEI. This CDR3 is CASRSDRLSYNEQFF. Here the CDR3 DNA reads TGTGCCAGCAGATCAGACAGGTTGTCCTACAATGAGCAGTTCTTC.

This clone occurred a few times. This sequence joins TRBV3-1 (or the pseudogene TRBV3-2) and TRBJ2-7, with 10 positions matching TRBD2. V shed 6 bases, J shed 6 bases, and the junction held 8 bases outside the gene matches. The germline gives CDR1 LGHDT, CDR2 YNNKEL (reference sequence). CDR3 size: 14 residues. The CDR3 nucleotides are TGTGCCAGCAGTCTCCTAGCGGGAGAGGGCGAGCAGTACTTC. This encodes CASSLLAGEGEQYF.